The clone carrying this T cell receptor beta chain was seen more than once but under ten times. Its cognate antigen is unknown. The sample originates from a study of CD8 T cells in ankylosing spondylitis. Between the trimmed V and J ends, which lost 6 bases and 2 bases, there was a span of 17 bases. There are 14 residues in the CDR3. Germline CDR1 reads DFQATT; CDR2 reads SNEGSKA (reference sequence). Findings and caveats of the study: Prior literature has documented some motif variants in synovial fluid and blood from reactive arthritis. Within matched ankylosing spondylitis synovial fluid, disease-linked clones were reportedly significantly enriched. Ankylosing spondylitis blood appeared to carry a characteristic TCR beta motif of several highly homologous variants.

Making use of molecular barcodes, quantitative 5'-RACE generated TCR beta libraries. Each CDR3 protein is one row after TCRdb ran MiXCR on the 5' RACE reads. Of fewer than 750,000 distinct CDR3 sequences in the sample, 15% to 20% are singletons; the top ten hold 15% to 20%. The sequence was collected from a male donor with ankylosing spondylitis. Sequences were obtained from blood, either unsorted or a sorted T cell fraction (not recorded which). The rearrangement links TRBV20-1 to TRBJ2-7; D may match TRBD1 or TRBD2 (6 bases each). The CDR3 bases are TGCAGTGCCCAGCGTGGAGGGGGAGCCTACGAGCAGTACTTC. Its translation is CSAQRGGGAYEQYF.